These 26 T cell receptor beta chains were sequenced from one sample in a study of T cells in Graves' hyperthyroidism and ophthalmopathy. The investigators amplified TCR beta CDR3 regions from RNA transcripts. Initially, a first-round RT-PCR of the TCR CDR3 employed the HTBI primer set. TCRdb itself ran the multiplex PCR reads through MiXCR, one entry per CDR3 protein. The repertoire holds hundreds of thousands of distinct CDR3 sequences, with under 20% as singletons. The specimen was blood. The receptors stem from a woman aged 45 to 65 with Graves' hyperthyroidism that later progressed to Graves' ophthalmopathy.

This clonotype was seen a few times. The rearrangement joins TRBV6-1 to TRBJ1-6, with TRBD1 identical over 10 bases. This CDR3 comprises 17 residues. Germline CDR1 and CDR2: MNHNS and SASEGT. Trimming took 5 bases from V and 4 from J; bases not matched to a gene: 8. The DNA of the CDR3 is TGTGCCAGCAGTTTCGATCCGGGACAGGGGTATAATTCACCCCTCCACTTT. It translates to CASSFDPGQGYNSPLHF.

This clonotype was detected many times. The CDR3 coding sequence is TGTGCCAGCAGCGTAATAGGACAGGGGGACACTGAAGCTTTCTTT. This gives the protein CASSVIGQGDTEAFF. The rearrangement uses TRBV9 and TRBJ1-1; 10 positions match TRBD1. Germline V CDR1 and CDR2: SGDLS, YYNGEE. The CDR3 is 15 amino acids. V lost 1 base, J lost 3 bases, and 3 bases stayed unmatched.

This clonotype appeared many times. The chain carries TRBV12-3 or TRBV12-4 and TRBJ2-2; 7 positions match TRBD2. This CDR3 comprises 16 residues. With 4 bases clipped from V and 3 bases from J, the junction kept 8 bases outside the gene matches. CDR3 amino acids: CASSSGGTVDTGELFF. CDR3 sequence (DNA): TGTGCCAGCAGTTCCGGGGGGACGGTGGACACCGGGGAGCTGTTTTTT.

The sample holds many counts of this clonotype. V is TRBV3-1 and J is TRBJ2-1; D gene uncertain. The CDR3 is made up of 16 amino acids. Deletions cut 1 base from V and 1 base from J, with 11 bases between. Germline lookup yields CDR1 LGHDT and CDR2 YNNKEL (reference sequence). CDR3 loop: CASSQADGRSYNEQFF. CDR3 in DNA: TGTGCCAGCAGCCAAGCCGACGGACGTTCCTACAATGAGCAGTTCTTC.

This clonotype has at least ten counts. CDR3 amino acids: CSARAPNAGSYEQYF. CDR3 coding DNA: TGCAGTGCTAGAGCCCCAAACGCGGGCTCCTACGAGCAGTACTTC. V gene TRBV20-1 combines with J gene TRBJ2-7; perhaps TRBD2 as D (5 bases). Trimming stripped 1 base from V and 0 bases from J, with 13 bases between. Germline CDR1 and CDR2: DFQATT and SNEGSKA (reference sequence). This CDR3 spans 15 amino acids.

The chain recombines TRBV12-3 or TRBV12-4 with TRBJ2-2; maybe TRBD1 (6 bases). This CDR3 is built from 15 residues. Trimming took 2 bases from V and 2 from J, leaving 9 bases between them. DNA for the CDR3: TGTGCCAGCAGTTTAAGGGACAAAAACACCGGGGAGCTGTTTTTT. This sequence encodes CASSLRDKNTGELFF.

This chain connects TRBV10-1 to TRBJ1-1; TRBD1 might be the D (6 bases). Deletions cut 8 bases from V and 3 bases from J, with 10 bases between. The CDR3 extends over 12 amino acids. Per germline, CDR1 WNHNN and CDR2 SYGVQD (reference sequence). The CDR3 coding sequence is TGCGCCAGCGCCGCAGGGGACACTGAAGCTTTCTTT. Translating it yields CASAAGDTEAFF.

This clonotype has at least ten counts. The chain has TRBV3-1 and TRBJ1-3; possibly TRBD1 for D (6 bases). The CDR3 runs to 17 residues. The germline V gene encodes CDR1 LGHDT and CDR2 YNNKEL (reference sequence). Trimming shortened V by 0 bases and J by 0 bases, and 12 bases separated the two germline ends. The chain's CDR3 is CASSQDRRTVSGNTIYF. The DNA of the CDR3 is TGTGCCAGCAGCCAAGACCGGAGGACAGTCTCTGGAAACACCATATATTTT. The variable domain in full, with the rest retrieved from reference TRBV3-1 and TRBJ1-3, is DTAVSQTPKYLVTQMGNDKSIKCEQNLGHDTMYWYKQDSKKFLKIMFSYNNKELIINETVPNRFSPKSPDKAHLNLHINSLELGDSAVYFCASSQDRRTVSGNTIYFGEGSWLTVV.

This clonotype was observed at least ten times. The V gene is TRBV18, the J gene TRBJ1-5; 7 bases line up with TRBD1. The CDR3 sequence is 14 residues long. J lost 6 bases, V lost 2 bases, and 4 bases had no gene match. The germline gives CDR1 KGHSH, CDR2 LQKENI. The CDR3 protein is CASSPSGGVQPQHF. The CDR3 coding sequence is TGTGCCAGCTCACCATCAGGGGGAGTTCAGCCCCAGCATTTT.

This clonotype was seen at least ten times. CDR3 nucleotide sequence: TGTGCCAGCAGCTTCCCCCTAGCGGGGAGCCCAACCGGGGAGCTGTTTTTT. It is translated as CASSFPLAGSPTGELFF. This rearrangement joins TRBV7-9 to TRBJ2-2; 9 nucleotides align to TRBD2. Germline lookup yields CDR1 SEHNR and CDR2 FQNEAQ (reference sequence). The V and J ends lost 3 bases and 5 bases, in that order; junction bases with no gene match: 10. There are 17 residues in the CDR3.

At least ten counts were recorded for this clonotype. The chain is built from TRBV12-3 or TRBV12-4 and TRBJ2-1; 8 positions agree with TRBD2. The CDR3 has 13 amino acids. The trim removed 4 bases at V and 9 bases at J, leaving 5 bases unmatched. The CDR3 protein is CASSSGLATEQFF. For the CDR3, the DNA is TGTGCCAGCAGTTCCGGACTAGCCACTGAGCAGTTCTTC.

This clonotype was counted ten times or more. CDR3 region: CASSPLTGYGNTEAFF. CDR3 sequence (DNA): TGTGCCAGCTCACCACTAACAGGTTACGGAAACACTGAAGCTTTCTTT. This chain connects TRBV18 to TRBJ1-1; a weak D match, TRBD1 (5 bases). Germline V gene data show CDR1 as KGHSH and CDR2 as LQKENI. Between the trimmed V and J ends, which lost 1 base and 2 bases, there was a span of 14 bases. The CDR3 extends over 16 amino acids.

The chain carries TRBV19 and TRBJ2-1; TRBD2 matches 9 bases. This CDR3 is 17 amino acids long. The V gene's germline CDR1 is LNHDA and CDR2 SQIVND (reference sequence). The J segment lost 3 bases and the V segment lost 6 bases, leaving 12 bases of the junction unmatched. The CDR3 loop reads CASRTEIAGALYNEQFF. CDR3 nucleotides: TGTGCCAGTAGGACCGAAATAGCGGGGGCCCTCTACAATGAGCAGTTCTTC.

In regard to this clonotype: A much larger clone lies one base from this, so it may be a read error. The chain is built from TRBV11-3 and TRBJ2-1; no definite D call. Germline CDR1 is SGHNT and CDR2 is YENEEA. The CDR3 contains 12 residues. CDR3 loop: CAGSLDRNEQFF. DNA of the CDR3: TGTGCCGGCAGCTTAGATCGCAATGAGCAGTTCTTC.

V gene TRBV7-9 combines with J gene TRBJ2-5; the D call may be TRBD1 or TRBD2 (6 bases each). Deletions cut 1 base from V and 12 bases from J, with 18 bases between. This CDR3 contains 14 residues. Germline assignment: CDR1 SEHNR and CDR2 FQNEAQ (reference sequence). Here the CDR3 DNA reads TGTGCCAGCAGCTTAGAACGACTAGGACAGCCGGAGTACTTC. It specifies CASSLERLGQPEYF.

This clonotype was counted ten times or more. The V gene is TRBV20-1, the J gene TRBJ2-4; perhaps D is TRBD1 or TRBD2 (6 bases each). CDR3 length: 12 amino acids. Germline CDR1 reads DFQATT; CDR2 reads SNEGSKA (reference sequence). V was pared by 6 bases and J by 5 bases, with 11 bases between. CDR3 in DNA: TGCAGTGCCGGGGGCCCCCAAAACATTCAGTACTTC. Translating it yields CSAGGPQNIQYF.

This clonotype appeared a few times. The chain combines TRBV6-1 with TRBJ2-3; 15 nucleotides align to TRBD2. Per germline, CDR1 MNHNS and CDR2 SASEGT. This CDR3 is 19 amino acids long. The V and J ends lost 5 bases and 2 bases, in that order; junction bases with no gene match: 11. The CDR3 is CASSYGLAGGPLVTDTQYF. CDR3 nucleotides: TGTGCCAGCAGTTATGGACTAGCGGGGGGGCCCCTGGTCACAGATACGCAGTATTTT.

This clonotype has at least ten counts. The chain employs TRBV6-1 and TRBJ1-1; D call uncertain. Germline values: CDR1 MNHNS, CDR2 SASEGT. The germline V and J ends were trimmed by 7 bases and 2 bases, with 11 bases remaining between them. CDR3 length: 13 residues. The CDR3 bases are TGTGCCAGCAAGGTCAGCTATAACACTGAAGCTTTCTTT. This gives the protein CASKVSYNTEAFF.

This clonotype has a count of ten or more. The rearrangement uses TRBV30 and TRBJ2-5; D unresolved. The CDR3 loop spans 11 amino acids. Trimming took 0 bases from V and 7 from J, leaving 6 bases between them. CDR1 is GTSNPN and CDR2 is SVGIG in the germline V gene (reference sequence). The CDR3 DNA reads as TGTGCCTGGAGTGTCTGGGGGACCCAGTACTTC. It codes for CAWSVWGTQYF.

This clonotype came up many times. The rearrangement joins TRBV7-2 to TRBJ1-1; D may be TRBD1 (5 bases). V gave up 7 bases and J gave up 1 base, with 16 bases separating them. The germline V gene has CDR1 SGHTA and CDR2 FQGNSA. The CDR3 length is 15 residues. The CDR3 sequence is CASTSHVGQNTEAFF. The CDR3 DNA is TGTGCCAGCACCTCACATGTGGGGCAGAACACTGAAGCTTTCTTT.

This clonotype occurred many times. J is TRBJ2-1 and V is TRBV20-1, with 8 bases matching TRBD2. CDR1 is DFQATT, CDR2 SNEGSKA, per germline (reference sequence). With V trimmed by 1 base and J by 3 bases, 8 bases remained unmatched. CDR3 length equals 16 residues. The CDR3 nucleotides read TGCAGTGCTAGAGGGGTGTCGGGGGGGGACTACAATGAGCAGTTCTTC. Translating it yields CSARGVSGGDYNEQFF.

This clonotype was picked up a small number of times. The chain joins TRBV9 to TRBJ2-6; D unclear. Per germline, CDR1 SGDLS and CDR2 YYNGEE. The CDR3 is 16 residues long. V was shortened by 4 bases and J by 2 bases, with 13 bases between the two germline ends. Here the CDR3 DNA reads TGTGCCAGCAGCCCTCCCGGCTCCCCTGGGGCCAACGTCCTGACTTTC. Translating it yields CASSPPGSPGANVLTF.

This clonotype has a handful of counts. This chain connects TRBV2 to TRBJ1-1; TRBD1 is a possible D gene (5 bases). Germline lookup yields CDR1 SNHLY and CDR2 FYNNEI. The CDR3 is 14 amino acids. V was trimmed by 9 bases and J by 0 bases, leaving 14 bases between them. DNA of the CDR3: TGTGCCAGTGAGGGACCGAACGTGAACACTGAAGCTTTCTTT. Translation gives CASEGPNVNTEAFF.

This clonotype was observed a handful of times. This chain's CDR3 is CAISESGSGANVLTF. The CDR3 coding sequence is TGTGCCATCAGTGAGTCAGGGTCTGGGGCCAACGTCCTGACTTTC. The chain is built from TRBV10-3 and TRBJ2-6; D is uncertain. Germline-derived CDR1 and CDR2 are ENHRY and SYGVKD. This CDR3 contains 15 residues. The V gene lost 0 bases and the J gene lost 1 base, with 4 bases spanning the gap.

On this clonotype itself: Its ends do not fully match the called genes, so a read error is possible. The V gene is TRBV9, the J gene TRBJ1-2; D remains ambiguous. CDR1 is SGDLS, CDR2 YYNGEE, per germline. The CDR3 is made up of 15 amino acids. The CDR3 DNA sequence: TGTGTCAGCAGCGGACGGAGCTTGGTTAACTATGGCTACACCTTC. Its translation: CVSSGRSLVNYGYTF.

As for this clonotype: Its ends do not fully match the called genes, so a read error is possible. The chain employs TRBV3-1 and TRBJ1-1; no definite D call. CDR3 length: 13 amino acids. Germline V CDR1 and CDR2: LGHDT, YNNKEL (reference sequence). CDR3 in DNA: TGTGCCAGCAGCCAAGGAGGGTCTACTGAAGCTTCCTTT. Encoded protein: CASSQGGSTEASF.